This is a list of T cell receptor beta chains from one sample in a study of cytomegalovirus exposure and HLA in healthy donors. Using immunoSEQ multiplex PCR, the repertoire was profiled, and TCRdb retains in-frame clones only, with some absent. The sample records 130,000 or so clones, around 80% being singletons. Sequenced: PBMCs. The receptor set was obtained from a man younger than 45 in good health and CMV-seronegative. CDR3s include the opening cysteine and the closing phenylalanine or tryptophan. The D gene is left open where the match is weak. A row's size may be missing; if present it is once, few, many or a size class.

J gene	D gene	V gene	clone size	CDR3 protein	CDR3 DNA
TRBJ2-3	-	TRBV27	-	CASRSIGGRTDTQYF	TGTGCCAGCAGATCAATCGGCGGCCGCACAGATACGCAGTATTTT
TRBJ2-3	TRBD2	TRBV5-1	-	CASSFTGTAGGHTDTQYF	TGCGCCAGCAGCTTTACCGGGACCGCGGGGGGCCACACAGATACGCAGTATTTT
TRBJ1-4	-	TRBV6-6	-	CASSPGATNEKLFF	TGTGCCAGCAGTCCCGGGGCAACTAATGAAAAACTGTTTTTT
TRBJ2-2	-	TRBV21-1	-	CASSKARQGSLAGELFF	TGTGCCAGCAGCAAGGCAAGACAGGGTTCGTTAGCCGGGGAGCTGTTTTTT
TRBJ2-2	TRBD1	TRBV29-1	-	CSVDFRRQGAGELFF	TGCAGCGTTGATTTTAGGAGACAGGGGGCCGGGGAGCTGTTTTTT
TRBJ2-5	-	TRBV6-5	-	CASSYGAGSQYF	TGTGCCAGCAGTTACGGTGCAGGGTCCCAGTACTTC
TRBJ2-3	-	TRBV14	-	CASSHLGPLRGDTQYF	TGTGCCAGCAGCCATCTGGGTCCTCTCCGAGGGGATACGCAGTATTTT
TRBJ1-1	-	TRBV27	-	CASTQGGWNTEAFF	TGTGCCAGCACCCAAGGGGGTTGGAACACTGAAGCTTTCTTT
TRBJ1-2	-	TRBV5-1	once	CASSTGDNYGYTF	TGCGCCAGCAGTACCGGGGATAACTATGGCTACACCTTC
TRBJ1-1	TRBD1	TRBV7-9	once	CASSSGGAGTEAFF	TGTGCCAGCAGTTCAGGGGGCGCGGGCACTGAAGCTTTCTTT
TRBJ1-3	-	TRBV5-1	many	CASSFGSGNTIYF	TGCGCCAGCAGCTTCGGGTCTGGAAACACCATATATTTT
TRBJ2-7	TRBD1	TRBV15	-	CATSRSRQGTHSYEQYF	TGTGCCACCAGCAGAAGCCGACAGGGCACTCACTCCTACGAGCAGTACTTC
TRBJ2-7	TRBD1	TRBV5-1	-	CASSNRDRGQSEQYF	TGCGCCAGCAGCAACCGGGACAGGGGGCAAAGTGAGCAGTACTTC
TRBJ2-7	-	TRBV6-6	-	CASSPTSGRSYEQYF	TGTGCCAGCAGTCCGACTAGTGGGCGATCCTACGAGCAGTACTTC
TRBJ2-1	-	TRBV21-1	-	CASSNFPTSGTYNEQFF	TGTGCCAGCAGCAACTTTCCGACTAGCGGGACCTACAATGAGCAGTTCTTC
TRBJ2-7	TRBD1	TRBV13	-	CASSSETGQPIYEQYF	TGTGCCAGCAGCTCGGAAACGGGACAGCCGATTTACGAGCAGTACTTC
TRBJ2-7	TRBD2	TRBV5-4	once	CASSPGGVNEQYF	TGTGCCAGCAGCCCGGGGGGAGTAAACGAGCAGTACTTC
TRBJ2-2	TRBD1	TRBV28	once	CASSLWDRRNTGELFF	TGTGCCAGCAGTTTATGGGACAGGAGGAACACCGGGGAGCTGTTTTTT
TRBJ1-4	TRBD1	TRBV5-3	-	CARSLVRDRESSTNEKLFF	TGTGCCAGAAGCTTGGTTCGGGACAGGGAAAGCTCAACTAATGAAAAACTGTTTTTT
TRBJ2-1	-	TRBV30	-	CAWSPGGSSLYNEQFF	TGTGCCTGGAGCCCCGGGGGTTCAAGCCTATACAATGAGCAGTTCTTC
TRBJ2-1	TRBD2	TRBV27	once	CASSLPSGPSGNEQFF	TGTGCCAGCAGTTTACCTAGCGGGCCCTCGGGTAATGAGCAGTTCTTC
TRBJ2-1	-	TRBV5-4	-	CASSSQDWGAYNEQFF	TGTGCCAGCAGCTCCCAGGATTGGGGCGCATACAATGAGCAGTTCTTC
TRBJ2-7	-	TRBV5-4	-	CASSPYRDYEQYF	TGTGCCAGCAGCCCGTACAGGGATTACGAGCAGTACTTC
TRBJ1-2	-	TRBV10-3	-	CAIRNTGESANYGYTF	TGTGCCATCAGGAACACCGGGGAGTCGGCTAACTATGGCTACACCTTC
TRBJ1-1	-	TRBV7-9	-	CVSSLEGSGTEAFF	TGTGTCAGCAGCTTAGAAGGTTCGGGGACTGAAGCTTTCTTT
TRBJ2-5	TRBD1	TRBV18	-	CASSLPGQHQETQYF	TGTGCCAGCTCACTACCGGGACAGCACCAAGAGACCCAGTACTTC
TRBJ1-5	-	TRBV28	few	CASRSKFPQHF	TGTGCCAGCAGGTCCAAATTTCCCCAGCATTTT
TRBJ2-7	TRBD2	TRBV4-1	-	CASSQDPSGSSYEQYF	TGCGCCAGCAGCCAAGACCCTAGCGGGAGCTCCTACGAGCAGTACTTC
TRBJ1-2	-	TRBV19	few	CASSIDGRNYGYTF	TGTGCCAGTAGTATAGATGGCAGGAACTATGGCTACACCTTC
TRBJ1-5	-	TRBV29-1	-	CSVEDSESNQPQHF	TGCAGCGTTGAGGACAGCGAGAGCAATCAGCCCCAGCATTTT
TRBJ1-4	TRBD1	TRBV15	-	CATSRDAGGNEKLFF	TGTGCCACCAGCAGAGATGCAGGGGGGAACGAAAAACTGTTTTTT
TRBJ1-4	TRBD1	TRBV6-5	-	CASSYKGTGNEKLFF	TGTGCCAGCAGTTACAAAGGGACAGGCAATGAAAAACTGTTTTTT
TRBJ2-3	TRBD2	TRBV7-7	-	CASSRTPSGGSTSTDTQYF	TGTGCCAGCAGCCGGACTCCTAGCGGGGGGTCTACTAGCACAGATACGCAGTATTTT
TRBJ2-3	TRBD2	TRBV7-8	-	CASSLSGGQGDTQYF	TGTGCCAGCAGCCTCAGCGGGGGCCAGGGAGATACGCAGTATTTT
TRBJ1-4	TRBD1	TRBV5-1	-	CASGPGQGNEKLFF	TGCGCCAGTGGGCCGGGACAGGGAAATGAAAAACTGTTTTTT
TRBJ1-4	-	TRBV19	once	CASSMQGSGEKLFF	TGTGCCAGTAGTATGCAGGGTTCGGGTGAAAAACTGTTTTTT
TRBJ2-7	TRBD1	TRBV6-6	-	CASRAGQGSSYEQYF	TGTGCCAGCAGGGCGGGACAGGGGAGCTCCTACGAGCAGTACTTC
TRBJ2-3	TRBD1	TRBV27	-	CASSLRTGLSTDTQYF	TGTGCCAGCAGTTTACGGACAGGCCTTAGCACAGATACGCAGTATTTT
TRBJ1-1	-	TRBV4-1	-	CASSQQSQVDAEAFF	TGCGCCAGCAGTCAACAAAGCCAGGTGGATGCTGAAGCTTTCTTT
TRBJ1-6	TRBD1	TRBV28	-	CASSSPPGQGTSPLHF	TGTGCCAGCAGTTCACCACCGGGACAGGGCACTTCACCCCTCCACTTT